Following are 14 T cell receptor beta chains from one sample sequenced in a study of blood T cell repertoires in COVID-19. TCRdb keeps only in-frame clones here, not all; method: immunoSEQ multiplex PCR. The table lists approximately 120,000 clones, around four fifths of them singletons. The specimen was peripheral blood. These receptors originate from a human donor in a cohort sampled during active COVID-19.

In this sample, this clone turned up once. The V call is TRBV5-1, the J call TRBJ2-3; 12 nucleotides agree with TRBD2. V lost 7 bases and J lost 4; bases outside the gene matches: 7. The germline gives CDR1 SGHRS, CDR2 YFSETQ. The CDR3 loop spans 15 amino acids. The CDR3 DNA is TGCGCCAGCGGTTCTAGCGGGGGGGCCGCAGATACGCAGTATTTT. Protein product: CASGSSGGAADTQYF.

The chain is built from TRBV23-1 and TRBJ1-1; D is unclear. TRBV23-1 is an ORF, and what it does is uncertain. The germline V and J ends were trimmed by 4 bases and 4 bases, with 10 bases remaining between them. The CDR3 consists of 13 residues. CDR3 bases: TGCGCCAGCAGTCTTAACGGTGCCACTGAAGCTTTCTTT. It encodes CASSLNGATEAFF.

V and J are TRBV11-1 and TRBJ1-6; D remains ambiguous. Trimming cost V 0 bases and J 7 bases, with 13 bases left between them. The CDR3 runs to 16 residues. Germline V gene lookup returns CDR1 SGHAT and CDR2 FQDESV (reference sequence). The CDR3 loop reads CASSLAAYARNSPLHF. The DNA of the CDR3 is TGTGCCAGCAGCTTAGCGGCATATGCGAGGAATTCACCCCTCCACTTT. Supplemented by reference TRBV11-1 and TRBJ1-6, the full variable domain reads EAEVAQSPRYKITEKSQAVAFWCDPISGHATLYWYRQILGQGPELLVQFQDESVVDDSQLPKDRFSAERLKGVDSTLKIQPAELGDSAMYLCASSLAAYARNSPLHFGNGTRLTVT.

This clone occurred a few times. Its ends do not fully match the called genes, so a read error is possible. Written as DNA, the CDR3 is TGTGCTAGCAGCTTAGGAATCGGGGGACCCCGCACAGATACGCAGTATTTT. Protein: CASSLGIGGPRTDTQYF. The chain employs TRBV7-7 and TRBJ2-3, with D tentatively TRBD2 (6 bases). Germline-derived CDR1 and CDR2 are SSHAT and FNYEAQ (reference sequence). The CDR3 length is 17 residues.

This clone has just one count. This sequence joins TRBV15 and TRBJ1-1; unclear D gene. CDR3 size: 14 residues. Trimming took off 0 bases at V and 1 base at J, with 6 bases between the two ends. The V gene's germline CDR1 is LNHNV and CDR2 YYDKDF (reference sequence). CDR3 loop: CATSRELQNTEAFF. Here the CDR3 DNA reads TGTGCCACCAGCAGAGAACTACAGAACACTGAAGCTTTCTTT.

By share, this clone ranks as medium-sized. The gene calls are TRBV11-2 and TRBJ1-2; a possible D gene is TRBD1 (6 bases). Germline CDR1 is SGHAT and CDR2 is FQNNGV. V shed 5 bases and J shed 6 bases, with 19 bases lying between them. This CDR3 contains 15 residues. CDR3 residues: CASSPLTGPTDGYTF. CDR3 coding DNA: TGTGCCAGCAGCCCGTTGACAGGTCCCACGGATGGCTACACCTTC.

The chain couples TRBV27 to TRBJ2-1, with 10 bases that match TRBD1. Germline V CDR1 and CDR2: MNHEY, SMNVEV (reference sequence). Trimming at V came to 6 bases and at J to 2 bases, leaving 13 bases not matched to a gene. The CDR3 is 18 residues long. The DNA for the CDR3 is TGTGCCAGCAGCCAAATAACCCTCGGGACAGGGGCCTACAATGAGCAGTTCTTC. Its protein is CASSQITLGTGAYNEQFF.

V and J are TRBV3-1 (or the pseudogene TRBV3-2) and TRBJ1-1; D remains ambiguous. This CDR3 comprises 12 residues. Per the germline V gene, CDR1 is LGHDT and CDR2 is YNNKEL (reference sequence). The V and J ends lost 3 bases and 5 bases respectively, with 7 bases between them. CDR3 sequence: CASSQLETEAFF. DNA of the CDR3: TGTGCCAGCAGCCAGCTAGAGACTGAAGCTTTCTTT.

V is TRBV28 and J is TRBJ2-7; D is ambiguous. Germline lookup yields CDR1 MDHEN and CDR2 SYDVKM. The CDR3 sequence is 14 residues long. With 5 bases removed from V and 2 bases from J, the gap between germline ends came to 13 bases. In nucleotides, the CDR3 is TGTGCCAGCAGTCGCGCAGGTCCTGCCTACGAGCAGTACTTC. Protein sequence: CASSRAGPAYEQYF. Full variable domain (remainder filled in from reference TRBV28 and TRBJ2-7): DVKVTQSSRYLVKRTGEKVFLECVQDMDHENMFWYRQDPGLGLRLIYFSYDVKMKEKGDIPEGYSVSREKKERFSLILESASTNQTSMYLCASSRAGPAYEQYFGPGTRLTVT.

This chain links TRBV7-3 with TRBJ2-1, with a weak D call TRBD2 (6 bases). Germline V gene sequence: CDR1 SGHTA, CDR2 FQGTGA. CDR3 length: 14 residues. V was clipped by 3 bases and J by 1 base, with 7 bases between them. The CDR3 DNA is TGTGCCAGCAGCTTGGGACTTTCCTACAATGAGCAGTTCTTC. The encoded protein is CASSLGLSYNEQFF.

The J gene is TRBJ1-5, the V gene TRBV10-3; 9 nucleotides match TRBD1. Germline V gene lookup returns CDR1 ENHRY and CDR2 SYGVKD. The CDR3 extends over 16 amino acids. V lost 10 bases and J lost 2; bases outside the gene matches: 12. CDR3: CATSPQGALGNQPQHF. DNA of the CDR3: TGTGCCACCAGCCCACAGGGGGCGCTTGGCAATCAGCCCCAGCATTTT.

This clone appeared a single time. This chain joins TRBV5-1 and TRBJ1-1, with D possibly being TRBD1 (6 bases). Trimming took 4 bases from V and 11 from J, leaving 18 bases between them. CDR3 size: 13 residues. Germline V gives CDR1 SGHRS, CDR2 YFSETQ. Written as DNA, the CDR3 is TGCGCCAGCAGCCCAATGGACAGAGGGGTGGCTTTCTTT. Protein sequence: CASSPMDRGVAFF. Full variable domain (remainder filled in from reference TRBV5-1 and TRBJ1-1): KAGVTQTPRYLIKTRGQQVTLSCSPISGHRSVSWYQQTPGQGLQFLFEYFSETQRNKGNFPGRFSGRQFSNSRSEMNVSTLELGDSALYLCASSPMDRGVAFFGQGTRLTVV.

This clone was seen a few times. The V gene is TRBV19, the J gene TRBJ1-1, with 8 bases matching TRBD1. Trimming removed 4 bases from V and 5 bases from J; junction bases left unmatched: 6. CDR3 size: 14 residues. Germline assignment: CDR1 LNHDA and CDR2 SQIVND (reference sequence). Written as DNA, the CDR3 is TGTGCCAGTAGTAAACAGGGGGTAAAAACTGAAGCTTTCTTT. Protein: CASSKQGVKTEAFF.

The chain has TRBV9 and TRBJ1-5; 7 bases map to TRBD1. CDR3 length equals 15 residues. Germline values: CDR1 SGDLS, CDR2 YYNGEE. The V and J ends lost 2 bases and 4 bases, in that order; junction bases with no gene match: 6. As DNA, the CDR3 is TGTGCCAGCAGCGTCACAGGGGCCCCGAATCAGCCCCAGCATTTT. Protein: CASSVTGAPNQPQHF.